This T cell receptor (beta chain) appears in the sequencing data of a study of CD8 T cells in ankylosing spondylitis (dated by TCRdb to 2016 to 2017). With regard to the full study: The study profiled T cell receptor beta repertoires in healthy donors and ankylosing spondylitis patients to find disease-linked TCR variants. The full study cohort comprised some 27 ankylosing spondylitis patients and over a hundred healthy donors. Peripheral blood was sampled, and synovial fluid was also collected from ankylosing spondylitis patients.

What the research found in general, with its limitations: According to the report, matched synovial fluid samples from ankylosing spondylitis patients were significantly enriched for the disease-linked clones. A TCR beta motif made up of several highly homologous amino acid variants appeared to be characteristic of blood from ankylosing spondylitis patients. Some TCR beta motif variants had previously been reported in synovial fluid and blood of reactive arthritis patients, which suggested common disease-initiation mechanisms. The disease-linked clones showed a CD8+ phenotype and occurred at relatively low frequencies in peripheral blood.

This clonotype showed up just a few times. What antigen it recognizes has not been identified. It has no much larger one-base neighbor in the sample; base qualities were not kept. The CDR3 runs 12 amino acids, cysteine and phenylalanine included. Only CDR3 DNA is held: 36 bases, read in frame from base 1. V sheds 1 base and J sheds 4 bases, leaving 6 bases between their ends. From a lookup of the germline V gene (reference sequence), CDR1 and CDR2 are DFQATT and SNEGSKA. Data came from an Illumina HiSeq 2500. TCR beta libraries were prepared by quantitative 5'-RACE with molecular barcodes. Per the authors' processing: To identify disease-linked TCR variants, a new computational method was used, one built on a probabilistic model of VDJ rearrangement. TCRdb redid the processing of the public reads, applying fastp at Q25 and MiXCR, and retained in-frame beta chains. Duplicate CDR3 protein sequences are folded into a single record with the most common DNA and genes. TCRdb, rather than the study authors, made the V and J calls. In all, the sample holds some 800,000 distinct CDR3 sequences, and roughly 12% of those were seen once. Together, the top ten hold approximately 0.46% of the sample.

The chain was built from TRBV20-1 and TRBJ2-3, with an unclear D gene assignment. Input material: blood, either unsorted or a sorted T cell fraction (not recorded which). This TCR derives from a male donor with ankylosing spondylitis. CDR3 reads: CSARVSSDTQYF. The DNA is TGCAGTGCTAGAGTTTCGTCAGATACGCAGTATTTT.